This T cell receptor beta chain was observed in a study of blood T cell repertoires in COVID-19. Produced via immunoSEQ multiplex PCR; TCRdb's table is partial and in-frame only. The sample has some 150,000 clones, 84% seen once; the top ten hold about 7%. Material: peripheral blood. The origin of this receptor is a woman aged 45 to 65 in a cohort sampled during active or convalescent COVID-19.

CDR3 in amino acids: CASSSPSGGSWETQYF. Here the CDR3 DNA reads TGTGCCAGCAGCTCCCCTAGCGGGGGATCGTGGGAGACCCAGTACTTC. The V call is TRBV7-2, the J call TRBJ2-5, with 10 bases fitting TRBD2. Trimming took 4 bases from V and 5 from J; bases not matched to a gene: 10. The CDR3 has 16 residues. Looked up from germline, CDR1 is SGHTA and CDR2 is FQGNSA. The full variable domain, its missing parts supplied by reference TRBV7-2 and TRBJ2-5, is GAGVSQSPSNKVTEKGKDVELRCDPISGHTALYWYRQSLGQGLEFLIYFQGNSAPDKSGLPSDRFSAERTGGSVSTLTIQRTQQEDSAVYLCASSSPSGGSWETQYFGPGTRLLVL.